These 12 T cell receptor beta chains came from one sample sequenced in a study of T cell changes during pregnancy in multiple sclerosis. Data came from immunoSEQ multiplex PCR; TCRdb stores just in-frame clones and leaves some out. This sample has approximately 80,000 clones, with 94% found just once. The sequencing here drew on peripheral blood, taken in the third trimester of pregnancy. These receptors were taken from a female donor with multiple sclerosis, enrolled in a pregnancy study.

The genes are TRBV5-5 and TRBJ1-1; D ambiguous. Trimming pared 4 bases from V and 6 bases from J, leaving 10 bases between. Germline CDR1 SGHKS, CDR2 YYEKEE (reference sequence). The CDR3 consists of 12 residues. The CDR3 region is CASSAADSEAFF. The DNA of the CDR3 is TGTGCCAGCAGCGCCGCGGACTCTGAAGCTTTCTTT. The full variable domain, completed using reference TRBV5-5 and TRBJ1-1, is DAGVTQSPTHLIKTRGQQVTLRCSPISGHKSVSWYQQVLGQGPQFIFQYYEKEERGRGNFPDRFSARQFPNYSSELNVNALLLGDSALYLCASSAADSEAFFGQGTRLTVV.

The rearrangement uses TRBV6-5 and TRBJ2-4; tentative D call: TRBD2 (6 bases). V was clipped by 5 bases and J by 6 bases, with 11 bases between them. The CDR3 has 13 residues. Germline values: CDR1 MNHEY, CDR2 SVGAGI. The CDR3 nucleotides are TGTGCCAGCAGTGGTCGGGGGAGAAACATTCAGTACTTC. Its protein product is CASSGRGRNIQYF.

The CDR3 sequence is CASSVGTGYNEKLFF. CDR3 coding DNA: TGTGCCAGCAGCGTTGGGACAGGTTATAATGAAAAACTGTTTTTT. J is TRBJ1-4 and V is TRBV9; 8 bases map to TRBD1. The CDR3 contains 15 residues. V dropped 2 bases and J dropped 4; count of bases not matched to a gene: 4. Looked up from germline, CDR1 is SGDLS and CDR2 is YYNGEE.

This clone was recorded once. The chain couples TRBV20-1 to TRBJ2-1; tentatively, D is TRBD2 (6 bases). The V end lost 6 bases, the J end lost 12 bases, and 15 bases lay between the germline ends. The CDR3 loop spans 11 amino acids. Per germline, CDR1 DFQATT and CDR2 SNEGSKA (reference sequence). The CDR3 nucleotides read TGCAGTGCACATCCGGGACTTGCGCAGTTCTTC. This sequence encodes CSAHPGLAQFF.

V usage is TRBV5-1 and J usage is TRBJ2-7, with D perhaps matching TRBD1 (5 bases). The germline V and J ends were trimmed by 3 bases and 0 bases, with 13 bases remaining between them. The CDR3 is 15 amino acids. CDR1 and CDR2 from the germline V gene are SGHRS and YFSETQ. CDR3 nucleotide sequence: TGCGCCAGCAGCTCCCAGGGATTGAGCTCCTACGAGCAGTACTTC. This translates into CASSSQGLSSYEQYF. Full variable domain (missing parts from reference TRBV5-1 and TRBJ2-7): KAGVTQTPRYLIKTRGQQVTLSCSPISGHRSVSWYQQTPGQGLQFLFEYFSETQRNKGNFPGRFSGRQFSNSRSEMNVSTLELGDSALYLCASSSQGLSSYEQYFGPGTRLTVT.

In nucleotides, the CDR3 is TGTGCCAGCAGTTTTAGCGGGGGCCCCTCGGGCGAGCAGTACTTC. Translated, it gives CASSFSGGPSGEQYF. The chain combines TRBV27 with TRBJ2-7, with 9 bases that match TRBD2. V lost 3 bases and J lost 6; bases outside the gene matches: 9. Germline values: CDR1 MNHEY, CDR2 SMNVEV (reference sequence). The CDR3 length is 15 residues.

The J gene is TRBJ2-2, the V gene TRBV14; the match to TRBD1 covers 11 bases. Trimming cost V 4 bases and J 7 bases; bases outside gene matches: 8. Germline CDR1 reads SGHDN; CDR2 reads FVKESK. This CDR3 spans 16 amino acids. CDR3 loop: CASSPPGQGVIGELFF. The CDR3 DNA reads TGTGCCAGCAGCCCCCCGGGACAGGGGGTTATCGGGGAGCTGTTTTTT.

This chain joins TRBV7-3 and TRBJ2-1; 8 bases align to TRBD1. This CDR3 has 15 amino acids. Germline CDR1 is SGHTA and CDR2 is FQGTGA. V dropped 0 bases and J dropped 10; count of bases not matched to a gene: 8. The CDR3 region is CASSLTAAGGGEQFF. The CDR3 nucleotides read TGTGCCAGCAGCTTAACGGCGGCAGGGGGCGGCGAGCAGTTCTTC. The full variable domain, its missing parts supplied by reference TRBV7-3 and TRBJ2-1, is GAGVSQTPSNKVTEKGKYVELRCDPISGHTALYWYRQSLGQGPEFLIYFQGTGAADDSGLPNDRFFAVRPEGSVSTLKIQRTERGDSAVYLCASSLTAAGGGEQFFGPGTRLTVL.

The chain links TRBV9 to TRBJ2-3; 8 bases fit TRBD1. V gave up 2 bases and J gave up 5 bases; unmatched junction bases: 4. Germline V gene data show CDR1 as SGDLS and CDR2 as YYNGEE. The CDR3 extends over 14 amino acids. CDR3 bases: TGTGCCAGCAGCGTCGACAGGGGTATAGATACGCAGTATTTT. It encodes CASSVDRGIDTQYF.

This rearrangement joins TRBV29-1 to TRBJ2-2, with 9 positions matching TRBD1. This CDR3 is 14 amino acids long. V dropped 4 bases and J dropped 5; count of bases not matched to a gene: 5. Germline-derived CDR1 and CDR2 are SQVTM and ANQGSEA. CDR3 residues: CSVGGQGWTGELFF. CDR3 nucleotides: TGCAGCGTTGGGGGACAGGGCTGGACCGGGGAGCTGTTTTTT.

This clone was observed once. The chain recombines TRBV7-2 with TRBJ1-1; 7 bases line up with TRBD1. V was pared by 0 bases and J by 10 bases, with 2 bases of the junction left unmatched. The germline V gene has CDR1 SGHTA and CDR2 FQGNSA. There are 12 residues in the CDR3. CDR3 bases: TGTGCCAGCAGCTTAGCAGGGGGCCGAGCTTTCTTT. It yields the protein CASSLAGGRAFF.

This clone was recorded once. The chain employs TRBV11-2 and TRBJ2-7; TRBD1 matches 7 bases. The CDR3 runs to 17 residues. In germline, CDR1 is SGHAT, CDR2 FQNNGV. The V segment lost 0 bases and the J segment 0 bases; nucleotides outside the gene matches: 8. CDR3 sequence reads: CASSLDFQRDSSYEQYF. DNA for the CDR3: TGTGCCAGCAGCTTAGATTTTCAACGGGACAGCTCCTACGAGCAGTACTTC. Supplemented by reference TRBV11-2 and TRBJ2-7, the full variable domain reads EAGVAQSPRYKIIEKRQSVAFWCNPISGHATLYWYQQILGQGPKLLIQFQNNGVVDDSQLPKDRFSAERLKGVDSTLKIQPAKLEDSAVYLCASSLDFQRDSSYEQYFGPGTRLTVT.